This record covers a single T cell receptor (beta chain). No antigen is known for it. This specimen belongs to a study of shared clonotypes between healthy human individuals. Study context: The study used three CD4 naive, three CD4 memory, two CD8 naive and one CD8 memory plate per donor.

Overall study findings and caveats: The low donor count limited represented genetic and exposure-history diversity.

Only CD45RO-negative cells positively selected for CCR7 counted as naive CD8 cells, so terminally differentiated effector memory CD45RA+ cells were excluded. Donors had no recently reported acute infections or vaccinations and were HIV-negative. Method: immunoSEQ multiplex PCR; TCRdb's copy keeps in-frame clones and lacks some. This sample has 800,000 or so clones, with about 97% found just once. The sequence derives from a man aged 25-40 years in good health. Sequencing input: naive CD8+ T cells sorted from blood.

The DNA of the CDR3 is TGTGCCTGGAGTACTGGACAGGGGAACACTGAAGCTTTCTTT. Its protein product is CAWSTGQGNTEAFF. The chain joins TRBV30 to TRBJ1-1, with 8 positions matching TRBD1. Germline CDR1 reads GTSNPN; CDR2 reads SVGIG (reference sequence). CDR3 length: 14 residues. Trimming at V came to 2 bases and at J to 1 base, leaving 3 bases not matched to a gene.